The rows below give T cell receptor beta chains drawn from one sample of a study of CD8 T cells in Susac syndrome. TCRdb independently ran MiXCR on the immunoSEQ multiplex PCR reads; one entry per CDR3 protein. Here the sample spans about 200,000 distinct CDR3 sequences, approximately 93% being singletons. Sequenced material: CD4+ T cells from PBMCs. The receptors come from a human donor in good health. The CDR3 runs from the conserved cysteine through the conserved F or W. A D gene is named only where the DNA matches it firmly. Expanded clones are given a class, and other clones once, few, many or no size at all.

size	D	V	J	DNA	CDR3
once	NA	TRBV2	TRBJ1-2	TGTGCCAGCACCCAGAACAGGGCAAACTATGGCTACACCTTC	CASTQNRANYGYTF
NA	NA	TRBV14	TRBJ1-6	TGTGCCAGCAGCCCACACTCCCCGGGGACGGGTTCACCCCTCCACTTT	CASSPHSPGTGSPLHF
NA	NA	TRBV4-2	TRBJ2-5	TGTGCCAGCAGCTTGGGACTTCTGCGGAAAGAGACCCAGTACTTC	CASSLGLLRKETQYF
NA	NA	TRBV3-1	TRBJ2-7	TGTGCCAGCAGCCAAGATGCGGTTATGAACGAGCAGTACTTC	CASSQDAVMNEQYF
once	NA	TRBV5-1	TRBJ2-5	TGCGCCAGCAGCTTGAGGGCGGAGGGGGAGACCCAGTACTTC	CASSLRAEGETQYF
NA	NA	TRBV28	TRBJ2-5	TGTGCCACCAGTGTCGGGTTCGGTCAGCAGACCCAGTACTTC	CATSVGFGQQTQYF
NA	TRBD2	TRBV12-3/TRBV12-4	TRBJ2-3	TGTGCCAGCATTGGGACTAGCGGGGGGGCCAGTGCGCAGTATTTT	CASIGTSGGASAQYF
NA	NA	TRBV28	TRBJ1-6	TGTGCCAGCAACCTTGGGACCTATTCACCCCTCCACTTT	CASNLGTYSPLHF
NA	NA	TRBV7-2	TRBJ2-7	TGTGCCAGCAGCTTAGTCCCCACGGAGCAGTACTTC	CASSLVPTEQYF
once	NA	TRBV20-1	TRBJ1-1	TGCAGTGCTAGATCCAGGGTCCGGGGAGCTGAAGCTTTCTTT	CSARSRVRGAEAFF
few	NA	TRBV7-2	TRBJ1-1	TGTGCCAGCAGTCTTACCTCGAACACTGAAGCTTTCTTT	CASSLTSNTEAFF
NA	NA	TRBV4-3	TRBJ2-1	TGCGCCAGCAGCCAAGAAGCGGTTAGCTCCTACAATGAGCAGTTCTTC	CASSQEAVSSYNEQFF
NA	TRBD1	TRBV5-6	TRBJ1-1	TGTGCCAGCAGCTACAAACCCAGACAGGGCCGTGGCACTGAAGCTTTCTTT	CASSYKPRQGRGTEAFF
NA	TRBD2	TRBV5-1	TRBJ2-1	TGCGCCAGCAGCTCCCCAGCGGGGGCTTACAATGAGCAGTTCTTC	CASSSPAGAYNEQFF
NA	TRBD1	TRBV9	TRBJ1-2	TGTGCCAGCAGCCCAGACCCGACAGGGACTAACTATGGCTACACCTTC	CASSPDPTGTNYGYTF
NA	TRBD1	TRBV6-2/TRBV6-3	TRBJ2-2	TGTGCCAGCAGAGACAGGGGAGAAACCGGGGAGCTGTTTTTT	CASRDRGETGELFF
NA	TRBD1	TRBV4-1	TRBJ1-1	TGCGCCAGCAGCCAAGAGACACAGGGGAAAGGGAACACTGAAGCTTTCTTT	CASSQETQGKGNTEAFF
NA	NA	TRBV7-2	TRBJ1-3	TGTGCCAGCAGCTTGGAACAGGGATTCGGAAACACCATATATTTT	CASSLEQGFGNTIYF
NA	NA	TRBV5-1	TRBJ2-3	TGCGCCAGCAGCTCCACAAATACGCAGTATTTT	CASSSTNTQYF
NA	TRBD1	TRBV7-3	TRBJ1-1	TGTGCCAGCAGCTTACACAGGGGGAGCACTGAAGCTTTCTTT	CASSLHRGSTEAFF
NA	TRBD1	TRBV12-3/TRBV12-4	TRBJ2-6	TGTGCCAGCAGTTTCGGGACAGCCTCGAGGGCCAACGTCCTGACTTTC	CASSFGTASRANVLTF
once	NA	TRBV7-8	TRBJ2-7	TGTGCCAGCAGCTTGCTCAGGGAATTCCAAGCCGAGCAGTACTTC	CASSLLREFQAEQYF
NA	NA	TRBV9	TRBJ2-6	TGTGCCAGCAGCCTCCGAGACACCCTACTCAGCGCCAACGTCCTGACTTTC	CASSLRDTLLSANVLTF
NA	TRBD2	TRBV3-1	TRBJ2-5	TGTGCCAGCAGCTACGGGACTAGCGGGGTACAAGAGACCCAGTACTTC	CASSYGTSGVQETQYF